The present T cell receptor beta chain was sequenced within a study of response to subunit inactivated influenza vaccine. Study-level findings and limits: The authors proposed limited new T cell recruitment per seasonal influenza vaccination.

This clonotype came up many times. Its cognate antigen is unknown. Per germline, CDR1 SQVTM and CDR2 ANQGSEA. Trimming removed 0 bases from V and 5 bases from J, with 16 bases in between. There are 15 residues in the CDR3. MiXCR was run by TCRdb on the RT-PCR reads, yielding one entry per CDR3 protein. The repertoire has about 160,000 distinct CDR3 sequences, about 11% of them found once; the top ten carry roughly an eighth. The sample was non-naive T cells sorted from PBMCs, taken 45 days after vaccination. The receptor's source is a man aged 50-59 years who received an inactivated influenza vaccine. V usage is TRBV29-1 and J usage is TRBJ2-5, with D possibly TRBD1 on 6 matching bases. The CDR3 loop is CSVEDLDSRGETQYF. The CDR3 bases are TGCAGCGTTGAAGATCTTGACTCAAGGGGGGAGACCCAGTACTTC.